These 6 T cell receptor beta chains were sequenced from one sample in a study of T cell responses to AZD1222 COVID-19 vaccine. The protocol was immunoSEQ multiplex PCR, while the TCRdb copy is restricted to in-frame clones and leaves out a portion. This sample carries about 100,000 clones, approximately 91% of them seen once, and the ten largest clones take 1.7%. Material: peripheral blood, obtained on day 0 of AZD1222 vaccination. Every receptor here comes from an adult in good health.

The rearrangement links TRBV5-4 to TRBJ2-2; TRBD2 matches 11 bases. CDR1 is SGHNT and CDR2 is YYREEE in the germline V gene (reference sequence). V lost 1 base and J lost 2; bases outside the gene matches: 4. This CDR3 is 17 amino acids long. Here the CDR3 DNA reads TGTGCCAGCAGCTTGAGCCTAGCGGGAGGAAACACCGGGGAGCTGTTTTTT. It yields the protein CASSLSLAGGNTGELFF.

The rearrangement joins TRBV7-8 to TRBJ2-5; D remains unclear. Per the germline V gene, CDR1 is SGHVS and CDR2 is FQNEAQ. The CDR3 totals 12 residues. Trimming shortened V by 5 bases and J by 0 bases, and 4 bases separated the two germline ends. In nucleotides, the CDR3 is TGTGCCAGCAGCCAGGACCAAGAGACCCAGTACTTC. Amino acid sequence: CASSQDQETQYF.

The chain employs TRBV28 and TRBJ1-4; D remains ambiguous. From germline, CDR1 is MDHEN and CDR2 SYDVKM. The CDR3 consists of 11 residues. Trimming stripped 8 bases from V and 4 bases from J, with 5 bases between. The CDR3 DNA reads TGTGCCAGCGGACTTAATGAAAAACTGTTTTTT. Protein: CASGLNEKLFF.

The V and J genes are TRBV29-1 and TRBJ2-3; a possible D gene is TRBD1 (6 bases). Germline CDR1 is SQVTM and CDR2 is ANQGSEA. V was cut by 6 bases and J by 6 bases, with 19 bases left in between. The CDR3 runs 14 residues. CDR3 in DNA: TGCAGCGTGGTAGAGTCACAGGGTATGGATACGCAGTATTTT. It translates to CSVVESQGMDTQYF.

V gene TRBV7-9 combines with J gene TRBJ2-1; tentative D call: TRBD2 (5 bases). Per germline, CDR1 SEHNR and CDR2 FQNEAQ (reference sequence). The CDR3 has 14 residues. The V and J ends lost 0 bases and 7 bases respectively, with 10 bases between them. CDR3 residues: CASSLAGAWNEQFF. The CDR3 region has the DNA TGTGCCAGCAGCTTAGCGGGAGCGTGGAATGAGCAGTTCTTC.

A remark on this clone: The junction departs from germline at one end; a sequencing error may be responsible. The chain carries TRBV7-7 and TRBJ2-3; 15 nucleotides agree with TRBD2. CDR3 length equals 21 residues. Germline values: CDR1 SSHAT, CDR2 FNYEAQ (reference sequence). CDR3 nucleotides: TGTGCTAGCAGCTATCCCAACCCGGGACTAGCGGGAGGCCCCCTCACAGATACGCAGTATTTT. This codes for CASSYPNPGLAGGPLTDTQYF.